This TCR beta chain is from a study of PD-1 blockade in classical Hodgkin lymphoma. The study's findings and limits: Why repertoires differed is undefined; disease activity or prior therapy possibly contributed.

The CDR3 spans 14 residues. Trimming shortened V by 0 bases and J by 3 bases, and 9 bases separated the two germline ends. CDR1 is SGDLS and CDR2 is YYNGEE in the germline V gene. Each patient experienced a relapse that followed autologous stem cell transplantation, and brentuximab vedotin exposure varied. Complete response, partial response or progressive disease was recorded as best response. Assay used: immunoSEQ multiplex PCR; TCRdb lists only in-frame clones, some missing. Among around 34,000 clones listed, less than 85% were seen once. With regard to this clone: The target antigen is unknown.

The J gene is TRBJ2-5, the V gene TRBV9; D might be TRBD1 or TRBD2, each matching 6 bases. The sequences come from peripheral blood mononuclear cells (PBMCs), collected before the second cycle of nivolumab. The clonotype originates from a human donor with classical Hodgkin lymphoma. The CDR3 DNA reads TGTGCCAGCAGCGTAGTGGGGGGCAAAGAGACCCAGTACTTC. Residues: CASSVVGGKETQYF. The variable domain in full, completed from reference TRBV9 and TRBJ2-5, reads DSGVTQTPKHLITATGQRVTLRCSPRSGDLSVYWYQQSLDQGLQFLIQYYNGEERAKGNILERFSAQQFPDLHSELNLSSLELGDSALYFCASSVVGGKETQYFGPGTRLLVL.